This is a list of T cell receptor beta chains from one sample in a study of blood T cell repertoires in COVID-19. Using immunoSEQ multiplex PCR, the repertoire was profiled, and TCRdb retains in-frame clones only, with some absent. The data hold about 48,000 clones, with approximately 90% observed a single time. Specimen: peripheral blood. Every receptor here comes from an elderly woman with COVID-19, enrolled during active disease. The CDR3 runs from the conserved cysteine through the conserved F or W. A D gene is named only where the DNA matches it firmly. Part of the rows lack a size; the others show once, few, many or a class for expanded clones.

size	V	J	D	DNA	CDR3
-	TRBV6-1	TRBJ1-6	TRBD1	TGTGCCAGCAGTCAAGACAGGGCCGGGTCACCCCTCCACTTT	CASSQDRAGSPLHF
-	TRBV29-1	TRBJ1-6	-	TGCAGCGTCACTCAGGGTTCGAATTCACCCCTCCACTTT	CSVTQGSNSPLHF
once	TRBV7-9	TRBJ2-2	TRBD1	TGTGCCAGCACCAAGGGACAGGGAAACACCGGGGAGCTGTTTTTT	CASTKGQGNTGELFF
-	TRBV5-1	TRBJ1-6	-	TGCGCCAGCAGCACTGGACAGTCTGATAATTCACCCCTCCACTTT	CASSTGQSDNSPLHF
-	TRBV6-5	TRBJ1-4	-	TGTGCCAGCAGTCACGGGGTTAATGAAAAACTGTTTTTT	CASSHGVNEKLFF
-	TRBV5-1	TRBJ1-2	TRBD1	TGCGCCAGCAGCTTACTGACCGGGACAGCTATCTATGGCTACACCTTC	CASSLLTGTAIYGYTF
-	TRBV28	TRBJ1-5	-	TGTGCCAGCAGTTTGGGGCGCGCCAATCAGCCCCAGCATTTT	CASSLGRANQPQHF
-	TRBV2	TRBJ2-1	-	TGTGCCAGCAGTGCCGATGGGGGGATCTCCTACAATGAGCAGTTCTTC	CASSADGGISYNEQFF
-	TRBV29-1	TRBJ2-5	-	TGCAGCGTTCCCGGACTAATCCAAGAGACCCAGTACTTC	CSVPGLIQETQYF
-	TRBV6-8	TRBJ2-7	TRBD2	TGTGCCAGCAGTTACCAGATCGGGGGGAAGACCTACGAGCAGTACTTC	CASSYQIGGKTYEQYF
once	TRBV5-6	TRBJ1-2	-	TGTGCCAGCAGCTTTTTACAGGGAAATGGCTACACCTTC	CASSFLQGNGYTF
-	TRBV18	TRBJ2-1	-	TGTGCCAGCTCACCACAGCGCGATGAGCAGTTCTTC	CASSPQRDEQFF
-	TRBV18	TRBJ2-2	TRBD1	TGTGCCAGCTCATCCGCGGGACAGGGGGCCACCGGGGAGCTGTTTTTT	CASSSAGQGATGELFF
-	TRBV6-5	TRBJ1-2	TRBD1	TGTGCCAGCAGTCACCAGGGACAGGGGAACTATGGCTACACCTTC	CASSHQGQGNYGYTF
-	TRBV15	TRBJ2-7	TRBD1	TGTGCCACCAGCAGTCCAGGGGGCGCCTCCGACGAGCAGTACTTC	CATSSPGGASDEQYF
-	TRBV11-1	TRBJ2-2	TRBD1	TGTGCCAGCAGCTTAGGGGACAGGGGGACCGGGGAGCTGTTTTTT	CASSLGDRGTGELFF
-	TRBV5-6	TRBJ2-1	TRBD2	TGTGCCAGCAGCCCACGGACTAGACCGCAGTTCTTC	CASSPRTRPQFF
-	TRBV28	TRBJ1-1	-	TGTGCCAGCAGCTCCTCCGGGGGGCTGGGGATTTCGGAAGCTTTCTTT	CASSSSGGLGISEAFF
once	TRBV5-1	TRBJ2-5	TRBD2	TGCGCCAGCAGCCTCCCCGGGGGAGGGCAAGAGACCCAGTACTTC	CASSLPGGGQETQYF
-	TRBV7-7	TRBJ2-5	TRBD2	TGTGCTAGCAGCTTAGGAGCGGGAGGGAAAGAGACCCAGTACTTC	CASSLGAGGKETQYF
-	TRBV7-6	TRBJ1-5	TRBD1	TGTGCCAGCAGCCCGGGGACAGGGAGTCAGCCCCAGCATTTT	CASSPGTGSQPQHF
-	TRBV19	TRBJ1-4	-	TGTGCCAGTAGTATCCGGAACTTGGCGGGGGAAAAACTGTTTTTT	CASSIRNLAGEKLFF
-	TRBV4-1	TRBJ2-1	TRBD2	TGCGCCAGCAGCCTAGGTTTAGGCGCGGGAGGGACCTACAATGAGCAGTTCTTC	CASSLGLGAGGTYNEQFF
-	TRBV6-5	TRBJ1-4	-	TGTGCCAGTGGGGCTTTGGGGGCAGTTAATGAAAAACTGTTTTTT	CASGALGAVNEKLFF
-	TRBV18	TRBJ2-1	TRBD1	TGTGCCAGCTCGGTAGACAGGGGCCGCTCCTACAATGAGCAGTTCTTC	CASSVDRGRSYNEQFF
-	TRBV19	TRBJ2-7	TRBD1	TGTGCCAGTAGCCGACAGGGGAACTCCTACGAGCAGTACTTC	CASSRQGNSYEQYF
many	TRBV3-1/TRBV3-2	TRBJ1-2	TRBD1	TGTGCCAGCAGCTATCGGGACAGGGCACACTATGGCTACACCTTC	CASSYRDRAHYGYTF
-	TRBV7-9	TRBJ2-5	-	TGTGCCAGCAGCCCATCCCCTACAGGTCAAGAGACCCAGTACTTC	CASSPSPTGQETQYF
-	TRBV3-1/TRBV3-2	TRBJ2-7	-	TGTGCCAGCAGCCTCCGGGAAGGGCGGTCCGAGCAGTACTTC	CASSLREGRSEQYF
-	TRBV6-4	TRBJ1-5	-	TGTGCCAGCAGTGGGGAGGTCAATCAGCCCCAGCATTTT	CASSGEVNQPQHF
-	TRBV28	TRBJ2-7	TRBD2	TGTGCCAGCAGGCCCTCGGGGGGAGGGGTCTACGAGCAGTACTTC	CASRPSGGGVYEQYF